What follows is one T cell receptor beta chain and its context. What it binds is unknown. Researchers ran the PCR with 60 Vbeta and 13 Jbeta primers. Assay: immunoSEQ multiplex PCR; the TCRdb copy retains only in-frame clones and omits some. In the table there are 140,000 to 150,000 clones, about two thirds of which are singletons. The entry originates in a study of cytomegalovirus exposure and HLA in healthy donors. Study results and caveats: Researchers counted 150 to 200 TCR beta chains as cytomegalovirus-associated. The only immune exposure information that was available was CMV serostatus.

This CDR3 contains 17 residues. Germline CDR1 and CDR2: LNHDA and SQIVND (reference sequence). V gave up 3 bases and J gave up 2 bases, with 16 bases separating them. Source material: PBMCs. The gene calls are TRBV19 and TRBJ2-2; no clear D. This receptor was identified in a woman in her sixties or seventies in good health and CMV-seropositive. The CDR3 sequence is CASSMGGYSLNTGELFF. CDR3 sequence (DNA): TGTGCCAGTAGTATGGGTGGATACAGCCTCAACACCGGGGAGCTGTTTTTT.